The 23 T cell receptor beta chains below come from one sample, sequenced in a study of monozygotic twins with inflammatory bowel disease. TCRdb reprocessed the 5' RACE reads and reports one entry per CDR3 protein, with no DNA. The data show about 420,000 distinct CDR3 sequences, and the top ten clones hold around 2.4%. The sample consisted of blood. These receptors all stem from a human donor with ulcerative colitis or Crohn's disease, or a healthy co-twin of an affected twin (not recorded which).

V gene TRBV7-2 combines with J gene TRBJ1-1. This CDR3 region has 14 residues. Looked up from germline, CDR1 is SGHTA and CDR2 is FQGNSA. CDR3 amino acids: CASSLSTGVTEAFF.

This chain connects TRBV24-1 to TRBJ2-5; the D call from TCRdb, TRBD1, cannot be confirmed without DNA. This CDR3 has 15 amino acids. Germline V gives CDR1 KGHDR, CDR2 SFDVKD. The CDR3 reads CATSELTGEGETQYF.

The J gene is TRBJ2-2, the V gene TRBV4-3. The germline V gene has CDR1 LGHNA and CDR2 YSLEER. This CDR3 region has 17 residues. CDR3 residues: CASSPSRLLFGTGELFF.

The chain is built from TRBV27 and TRBJ2-1. There are 11 residues in the CDR3. In germline, CDR1 is MNHEY, CDR2 SMNVEV (reference sequence). The CDR3: CASHRNNEQFF.

The V gene is TRBV20-1, the J gene TRBJ2-1; TCRdb gives TRBD1 as the D gene, but with no DNA this cannot be confirmed. CDR1 and CDR2 from the germline V gene are DFQATT and SNEGSKA (reference sequence). This CDR3 has 12 residues. The CDR3: CSPLASFNEQFF.

This chain connects TRBV4-1 to TRBJ2-7; TCRdb gives TRBD1 as the D gene, but with no DNA this cannot be confirmed. Germline CDR1 reads MGHRA; CDR2 reads YSYEKL. The CDR3 loop spans 15 amino acids. The CDR3 here is CASSQTPGANYEQYF.

The chain carries TRBV7-9 and TRBJ2-7; the D call of TRBD2 rests on TCRdb alone, since no DNA is present to check it. The CDR3 totals 15 residues. Germline V lookup: CDR1 SEHNR, CDR2 FQNEAQ (reference sequence). This chain's CDR3 is CASSSWTSGSYEQYF.

V usage is TRBV3-1 and J usage is TRBJ1-2; the D call of TRBD1 rests on TCRdb alone, since no DNA is present to check it. The CDR3 has 12 residues. The germline CDR1 and CDR2 sequences are LGHDT and YNNKEL (reference sequence). The CDR3 spells CASSPTGHGYTF.

The chain is built from TRBV6-5 and TRBJ1-1. The V gene's germline CDR1 is MNHEY and CDR2 SVGAGI. There are 15 residues in the CDR3. The CDR3 sequence is CASSYAPLGSTEAFF.

The rearrangement joins TRBV6-2 or TRBV6-3 to TRBJ2-1; TCRdb picks TRBD2, but there is no DNA to check that call. The length of the CDR3 is 18 residues. Germline lookup yields CDR1 MNHEY and CDR2 SVGEGT. The CDR3 sequence is CASSYSGLAGDLYNEQFF.

The gene calls are TRBV28 and TRBJ1-2; TCRdb picks TRBD1, but there is no DNA to check that call. Germline CDR1 and CDR2: MDHEN and SYDVKM. This CDR3 contains 18 residues. CDR3 sequence: CASSNTGTGKWDNYGYTF.

This rearrangement joins TRBV28 to TRBJ1-4; TCRdb selects TRBD1, and the lack of DNA leaves this call unchecked. The CDR3 loop spans 13 amino acids. Germline assignment: CDR1 MDHEN and CDR2 SYDVKM. CDR3 protein: CASKRQLNEKLFF.

The V gene is TRBV4-3, the J gene TRBJ2-1; no DNA is available, so the TRBD2 call from TCRdb remains unchecked. The CDR3 runs 15 residues. Germline CDR1 LGHNA, CDR2 YSLEER. CDR3 residues: CASSQIGTSGSEQFF.

The gene calls are TRBV3-1 and TRBJ1-5. The germline V gene encodes CDR1 LGHDT and CDR2 YNNKEL (reference sequence). This CDR3 is built from 14 residues. Here the CDR3 reads CASSQDLRRQPQHF.

This chain links TRBV27 with TRBJ2-7; TCRdb indicates TRBD2, and absent DNA this call remains unverified. The V gene's germline CDR1 is MNHEY and CDR2 SMNVEV (reference sequence). This CDR3 contains 16 residues. CDR3 protein: CASSREMLVAGAEQYF.

The gene calls are TRBV3-1 and TRBJ1-1. The CDR3 is 15 amino acids. The germline V gene encodes CDR1 LGHDT and CDR2 YNNKEL (reference sequence). The CDR3 region is CASSKRRDVNTEAFF.

The rearrangement links TRBV20-1 to TRBJ2-2; TCRdb names TRBD1, which stays unverified in the absence of DNA. This CDR3 region has 14 residues. Germline V CDR1 and CDR2: DFQATT, SNEGSKA (reference sequence). The CDR3 region is CSAIRDPIWRELFF.

The gene calls are TRBV5-6 and TRBJ1-1; checking the TCRdb D call of TRBD1 is not possible without DNA. This CDR3 has 14 residues. Germline CDR1 is SGHDT and CDR2 is YYEEEE. CDR3 sequence: CASSSDYPGRKAFF.

J is TRBJ2-5 and V is TRBV5-1; TCRdb gives TRBD2 as the D gene, but with no DNA this cannot be confirmed. This CDR3 is 15 amino acids long. Germline V gene data show CDR1 as SGHRS and CDR2 as YFSETQ. This chain's CDR3 is CASSSVAGLQETQYF.

CDR3 region: CASSLVITMNTEAFF. J is TRBJ1-1 and V is TRBV5-5. The CDR3 sequence is 15 residues long. In germline, CDR1 is SGHKS, CDR2 YYEKEE (reference sequence).

The genes are TRBV20-1 and TRBJ2-7; TCRdb's assignment of TRBD2 cannot be checked, as there is no DNA. The CDR3 has 14 residues. Germline CDR1 reads DFQATT; CDR2 reads SNEGSKA (reference sequence). CDR3 residues: CSASRLAGGYEQYF.

This chain uses TRBV7-8 with TRBJ2-1. Per germline, CDR1 SGHVS and CDR2 FQNEAQ. This CDR3 spans 12 amino acids. CDR3 residues: CASSPRTNEQFF.

The chain has TRBV4-3 and TRBJ2-7; TCRdb gives TRBD1 as the D gene, but with no DNA this cannot be confirmed. The CDR3 length is 16 residues. CDR1 and CDR2 (germline): LGHNA, YSLEER. CDR3 sequence: CASSQDRQGGHYEQYF.